Following are 21 T cell receptor beta chains from one sample sequenced in a study of blood T cell repertoires in COVID-19. Libraries were prepared by immunoSEQ multiplex PCR; TCRdb keeps only in-frame clonotypes and omits some of them. The repertoire consists of about 61,000 clones, with roughly 88% occurring once and the leading ten covering approximately 4%. Sequencing was done on a sample of peripheral blood. These receptors all stem from a human donor in a cohort sampled during active COVID-19.

This sequence joins TRBV15 and TRBJ2-2, with 7 bases identical to TRBD2. The germline V gene has CDR1 LNHNV and CDR2 YYDKDF (reference sequence). The CDR3 spans 14 residues. The J segment lost 1 base and the V segment lost 6 bases, leaving 2 bases of the junction unmatched. In DNA, the CDR3 is TGTGCCACCAGGGGAGGGCAGAACACCGGGGAGCTGTTTTTT. It translates to CATRGGQNTGELFF.

The rearrangement joins TRBV7-8 to TRBJ2-1; tentative D call: TRBD2 (6 bases). The V gene lost 1 base and the J gene lost 7 bases, with 11 bases spanning the gap. CDR3 length: 14 amino acids. Germline CDR1 and CDR2: SGHVS and FQNEAQ. CDR3: CASSLVVAGNEQFF. CDR3 in DNA: TGTGCCAGCAGCTTAGTTGTCGCGGGGAATGAGCAGTTCTTC.

The genes are TRBV6-2 or TRBV6-3 and TRBJ1-1, with unresolved D. The CDR3 covers 15 residues. Germline CDR1 reads MNHEY; CDR2 reads SVGEGT. The V end was cut by 2 bases, the J end by 3 bases, with 13 bases between. CDR3 sequence: CASSYAKTFDTEAFF. CDR3 in DNA: TGTGCCAGCAGTTACGCCAAGACATTCGACACTGAAGCTTTCTTT.

The gene calls are TRBV7-9 and TRBJ1-1; 10 nucleotides line up with TRBD1. The trim removed 5 bases at V and 3 bases at J, leaving 6 bases unmatched. The CDR3 is made up of 15 amino acids. Germline values: CDR1 SEHNR, CDR2 FQNEAQ (reference sequence). CDR3: CASSPGQGEYTEAFF. In DNA, the CDR3 is TGTGCCAGCAGCCCCGGACAGGGGGAATACACTGAAGCTTTCTTT.

This rearrangement joins TRBV13 to TRBJ1-5, with TRBD1 identical over 7 bases. The J segment lost 5 bases and the V segment lost 4 bases, leaving 5 bases of the junction unmatched. CDR1 and CDR2 from the germline V gene are PRHDT and FYEKMQ (reference sequence). The CDR3 runs to 14 residues. CDR3 sequence: CASSSRDSDQPQHF. The CDR3 DNA follows: TGTGCCAGCAGCTCTCGGGACAGCGATCAGCCCCAGCATTTT. Supplemented by reference TRBV13 and TRBJ1-5, the full variable domain reads AAGVIQSPRHLIKEKRETATLKCYPIPRHDTVYWYQQGPGQDPQFLISFYEKMQSDKGSIPDRFSAQQFSDYHSELNMSSLELGDSALYFCASSSRDSDQPQHFGDGTRLSIL.

This sequence joins TRBV7-9 and TRBJ2-7, with 7 bases matching TRBD1. CDR1 is SEHNR and CDR2 is FQNEAQ in the germline V gene (reference sequence). The V and J ends lost 0 bases and 3 bases, in that order; junction bases with no gene match: 5. This CDR3 spans 15 amino acids. In DNA form, the CDR3 reads TGTGCCAGCAGCTTAGCAGGGGGCGGGTTCTACGAGCAGTACTTC. This translates into CASSLAGGGFYEQYF.

The chain recombines TRBV5-1 with TRBJ1-3, with no clear D. The V gene's germline CDR1 is SGHRS and CDR2 YFSETQ. The V end lost 0 bases, the J end lost 1 base, and 5 bases lay between the germline ends. This CDR3 has 14 residues. DNA of the CDR3: TGCGCCAGCAGCTTGGCCCCTTCTGGAAACACCATATATTTT. Residues: CASSLAPSGNTIYF. Full variable domain (missing parts from reference TRBV5-1 and TRBJ1-3): KAGVTQTPRYLIKTRGQQVTLSCSPISGHRSVSWYQQTPGQGLQFLFEYFSETQRNKGNFPGRFSGRQFSNSRSEMNVSTLELGDSALYLCASSLAPSGNTIYFGEGSWLTVV.

The chain carries TRBV13 and TRBJ2-3, with D perhaps matching TRBD1 (6 bases). CDR1 is PRHDT and CDR2 is FYEKMQ in the germline V gene (reference sequence). There are 17 residues in the CDR3. Trimming took off 0 bases at V and 2 bases at J, with 15 bases between the two ends. Here the CDR3 reads CASSLGGGSYSTDTQYF. For the CDR3, the DNA is TGTGCCAGCAGCTTAGGTGGGGGCAGTTATTCCACAGATACGCAGTATTTT.

V and J are TRBV12-3 or TRBV12-4 and TRBJ1-2; D is undetermined. The CDR3 is made up of 13 amino acids. Trimming cost V 3 bases and J 5 bases, with 10 bases left between them. The CDR3 DNA sequence: TGTGCCAGCAGTTTCCCCGGACTTTATGGCTACACCTTC. Amino acid sequence: CASSFPGLYGYTF.

This clone was recorded once. The chain combines TRBV4-3 with TRBJ1-2; D perhaps matches TRBD1 (6 bases). This CDR3 is built from 16 residues. Per germline, CDR1 LGHNA and CDR2 YSLEER. Trimming cost V 0 bases and J 5 bases, with 16 bases left between them. The CDR3 coding sequence is TGCGCCAGCAGCCAAGATCTTGCAGGGGTTACATATGGCTACACCTTC. Translated, it gives CASSQDLAGVTYGYTF.

The chain recombines TRBV4-1 with TRBJ2-7, with D perhaps TRBD2 (5 bases). The CDR3 contains 14 residues. Germline V gene lookup returns CDR1 MGHRA and CDR2 YSYEKL. Trimming shortened V by 0 bases and J by 3 bases, and 9 bases separated the two germline ends. The CDR3 protein is CASSQDRGDYEQYF. The CDR3 bases are TGCGCCAGCAGCCAAGATCGGGGTGACTACGAGCAGTACTTC.

The V gene is TRBV9, the J gene TRBJ1-5; no reliable D call. Between the trimmed V and J ends, which lost 3 bases and 0 bases, there was a span of 7 bases. The germline V gene encodes CDR1 SGDLS and CDR2 YYNGEE. This CDR3 comprises 14 residues. The CDR3 bases are TGTGCCAGCAGCGATAGTTCTAGCAATCAGCCCCAGCATTTT. This sequence encodes CASSDSSSNQPQHF.

CDR3 DNA: TGCGCCAGCAGCCAAGATGAGGTTCAGCCCCAGCATTTT. This gives the protein CASSQDEVQPQHF. This sequence joins TRBV4-1 and TRBJ1-5; D gene ambiguous. The V gene lost 0 bases and the J gene lost 6 bases, with 6 bases spanning the gap. The CDR3 is 13 amino acids. Germline V lookup: CDR1 MGHRA, CDR2 YSYEKL.

This clone was counted once. The chain links TRBV4-3 to TRBJ2-5, with 10 bases fitting TRBD2. Germline V gene data show CDR1 as LGHNA and CDR2 as YSLEER. With V trimmed by 0 bases and J by 7 bases, 8 bases remained unmatched. CDR3 size: 16 residues. CDR3 DNA sequence: TGCGCCAGCAGCCAAGATGGGACTAGCGCTGGAGGGACCCAGTACTTC. As protein: CASSQDGTSAGGTQYF.

The chain has TRBV19 and TRBJ1-1, with 8 bases matching TRBD1. Germline V gene data show CDR1 as LNHDA and CDR2 as SQIVND (reference sequence). This CDR3 has 17 residues. V shed 3 bases, J shed 0 bases, and the junction held 9 bases outside the gene matches. CDR3: CASSISSTTGVNTEAFF. The DNA of the CDR3 is TGTGCCAGTAGTATTTCCTCTACGACAGGGGTGAACACTGAAGCTTTCTTT.

The rearrangement links TRBV6-5 to TRBJ1-2; D might be TRBD1 (6 bases). Germline V lookup: CDR1 MNHEY, CDR2 SVGAGI. There are 13 residues in the CDR3. V shed 3 bases and J shed 6 bases, with 11 bases lying between them. CDR3 loop: CASSYQGLDGYTF. The DNA of the CDR3 is TGTGCCAGCAGTTATCAGGGGTTGGATGGCTACACCTTC.

This chain links TRBV10-3 with TRBJ1-5; tentative D call: TRBD1 (5 bases). Trimming removed 6 bases from V and 2 bases from J, with 5 bases in between. This CDR3 has 12 residues. The germline V gene encodes CDR1 ENHRY and CDR2 SYGVKD. For the CDR3, the DNA is TGTGCCATCAGCAGGGGCAATCAGCCCCAGCATTTT. It codes for CAISRGNQPQHF.

J is TRBJ1-2 and V is TRBV6-5; the match to TRBD1 covers 9 bases. With V trimmed by 6 bases and J by 4 bases, 9 bases remained unmatched. The CDR3 extends over 15 amino acids. CDR1 and CDR2 (germline): MNHEY, SVGAGI. The CDR3 nucleotides are TGTGCCAGCAGCCAGGGGACAGGGTATTCCTATGGCTACACCTTC. Translating it yields CASSQGTGYSYGYTF.

This chain joins TRBV13 and TRBJ1-1; D perhaps matches TRBD1 (6 bases). Germline CDR1 is PRHDT and CDR2 is FYEKMQ (reference sequence). This CDR3 contains 16 residues. V gave up 2 bases and J gave up 1 base, with 14 bases separating them. CDR3 sequence (DNA): TGTGCCAGCAGCTTACCGCAGGGGCGCGGGAACACTGAAGCTTTCTTT. Translated, it gives CASSLPQGRGNTEAFF.

The chain is built from TRBV28 and TRBJ2-7; no clear D gene. The CDR3 is 12 amino acids. Trimming shortened V by 7 bases and J by 3 bases, and 10 bases separated the two germline ends. Per the germline V gene, CDR1 is MDHEN and CDR2 is SYDVKM. The CDR3, as DNA: TGTGCCAGCACGGGTAGGATCTACGAGCAGTACTTC. Its translation: CASTGRIYEQYF.

The chain uses TRBV5-8 and TRBJ2-2, with 9 bases matching TRBD1. The germline CDR1 and CDR2 sequences are SGHTS and YDEGEE. Trimming cost V 4 bases and J 5 bases; bases outside gene matches: 9. The CDR3 sequence is 16 residues long. CDR3 sequence: CASSSRQGTGTGELFF. CDR3 in DNA: TGTGCCAGCAGCAGCAGACAGGGGACAGGGACCGGGGAGCTGTTTTTT.